Listed below are T cell receptor beta chains from one sample, sequenced in a study of T cells in Graves' hyperthyroidism and ophthalmopathy. From the multiplex PCR reads, TCRdb called clonotypes with MiXCR, one entry per CDR3 protein. This table holds around 200,000 distinct CDR3 sequences, approximately 20% found once. Sequencing input: blood. All receptors come from a man aged 35 to 55 with Graves' hyperthyroidism. The CDR3 runs from the conserved cysteine through the conserved F or W. D genes are given only for firm matches. Some rows mark clone size as missing; the rest say once, few, many or name a class of expanded clone.

V,J,size,D,DNA,CDR3
TRBV11-2,TRBJ2-7,many,.,TGTGCCAGCAGCTTCGACGCCGGGACGGCTTCCTACGAGCAGTACTTC,CASSFDAGTASYEQYF
TRBV7-6,TRBJ1-6,.,TRBD1,TGTGCCAGCAGCCAGGGACAGGAGGGCTCACCCCTCCACTTT,CASSQGQEGSPLHF
TRBV13,TRBJ2-7,.,.,TGTGCCAGCAGCTTTAAAACAGGCCTGCTTTTTTACGAGCAGTACTTC,CASSFKTGLLFYEQYF
TRBV7-3,TRBJ2-7,.,TRBD1,TGTGCCAGCGGAGACTTAGGGGGCAACCCTTACGAGCAGTACTTC,CASGDLGGNPYEQYF
TRBV27,TRBJ2-7,many,.,TGTGCCAGCACTAACCGGGACACTACCTACGAGCAGTACTTC,CASTNRDTTYEQYF
TRBV20-1,TRBJ1-1,many,.,TGCAGTGCTGGACGGGGGCAGCACACTGAAGCTTTCTTT,CSAGRGQHTEAFF
TRBV6-2/TRBV6-3,TRBJ1-5,.,.,TGTGCCAGCAGTTTTCTGAGCAGCAATCAGCCCCAGCATTTT,CASSFLSSNQPQHF
TRBV28,TRBJ2-1,many,TRBD1,TGTGCCAGCTTCCGGGACAGGGGGTACAATGAGCAGTTCTTC,CASFRDRGYNEQFF
TRBV6-1,TRBJ2-5,many,TRBD2,TGTGCCACTAAGTGGGAGGCGGGGGGGCAAGAGACCCAGTACTTC,CATKWEAGGQETQYF
TRBV5-8,TRBJ2-7,.,TRBD2,TGTGCCAGCAGCAGACTAGCGGGCCCCTCCTACGAGCAGTACTTC,CASSRLAGPSYEQYF
TRBV7-3,TRBJ2-3,once,.,TGTGCCAGCAGCAGACTGGGCGGCACAGATACGCAGTATTTT,CASSRLGGTDTQYF
TRBV9,TRBJ2-7,.,TRBD1,TGTGCCAGCAGCGTATCCCCGGGACAGGGGGTTAGGGAGCAGTACTTC,CASSVSPGQGVREQYF
TRBV7-9,TRBJ2-5,many,.,TGTGCCAGCAGCTTAACCCCTGGGAGGCACCAAGAGACCCAGTACTTC,CASSLTPGRHQETQYF
TRBV4-1,TRBJ1-3,few,.,TGCGCCAGCAGCCAAGACCGGATCTCTGGAAACACCATATATTTT,CASSQDRISGNTIYF
TRBV9,TRBJ1-1,few,.,TGTGCCAGCAGCGTCGAGGACAGAATGAACACTGAAGCTTTCTTT,CASSVEDRMNTEAFF
TRBV20-1,TRBJ2-2,many,TRBD1,TGCAGTGCTTTGGACAGGGACAGCACCGGGGAGCTGTTTTTT,CSALDRDSTGELFF
TRBV11-2,TRBJ2-5,once,TRBD2,TGTGCCAGCAGCTCCCCCGGACTAGCGGGAGGGACCCAGTACTTC,CASSSPGLAGGTQYF
TRBV19,TRBJ2-2,.,TRBD1,TGTGCCAGTAGTATCTGGACAGGGCGGATCGGGGAGCTGTTTTTT,CASSIWTGRIGELFF